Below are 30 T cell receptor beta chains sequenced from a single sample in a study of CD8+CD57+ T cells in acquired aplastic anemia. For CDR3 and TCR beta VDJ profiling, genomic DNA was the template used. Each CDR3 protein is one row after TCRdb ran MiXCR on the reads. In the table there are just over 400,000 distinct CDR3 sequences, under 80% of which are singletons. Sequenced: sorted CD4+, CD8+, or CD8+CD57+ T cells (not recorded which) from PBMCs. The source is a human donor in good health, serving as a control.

Here the CDR3 DNA reads TGTGCCAGCAGACGGGGCAGTAATGAAAAACTGTTTTTT. The encoded protein is CASRRGSNEKLFF. The gene calls are TRBV12-3 or TRBV12-4 and TRBJ1-4, with D perhaps matching TRBD1 (5 bases). V was cut by 6 bases and J by 4 bases, with 9 bases left in between. The CDR3 is made up of 13 amino acids.

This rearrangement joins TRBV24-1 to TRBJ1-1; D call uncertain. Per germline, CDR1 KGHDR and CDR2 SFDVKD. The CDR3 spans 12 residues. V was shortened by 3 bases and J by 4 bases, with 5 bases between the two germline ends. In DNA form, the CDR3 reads TGTGCCACCAGTGATGCGGGCACTGAAGCTTTCTTT. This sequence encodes CATSDAGTEAFF.

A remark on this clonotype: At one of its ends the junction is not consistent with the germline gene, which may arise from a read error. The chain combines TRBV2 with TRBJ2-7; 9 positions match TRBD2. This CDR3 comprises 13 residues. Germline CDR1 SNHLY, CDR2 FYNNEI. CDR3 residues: CATSGDSVTEYFF. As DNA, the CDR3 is TGTGCCACTAGCGGGGACAGCGTGACCGAGTACTTCTTC. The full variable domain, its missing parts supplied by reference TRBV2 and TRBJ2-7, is EPEVTQTPSHQVTQMGQEVILRCVPISNHLYFYWYRQILGQKVEFLVSFYNNEISEKSEIFDDQFSVERPDGSNFTLKIRSTKLEDSAMYFCATSGDSVTEYFFGPGTRLTVT.

This CDR3 is CSARDRRGGNTIYF. The CDR3 DNA follows: TGCAGTGCTAGAGATCGGAGAGGGGGAAACACCATATATTTT. V gene TRBV20-1 combines with J gene TRBJ1-3; D is ambiguous. Germline-derived CDR1 and CDR2 are DFQATT and SNEGSKA (reference sequence). This CDR3 spans 14 amino acids. Trimming shortened V by 0 bases and J by 4 bases, and 10 bases separated the two germline ends.

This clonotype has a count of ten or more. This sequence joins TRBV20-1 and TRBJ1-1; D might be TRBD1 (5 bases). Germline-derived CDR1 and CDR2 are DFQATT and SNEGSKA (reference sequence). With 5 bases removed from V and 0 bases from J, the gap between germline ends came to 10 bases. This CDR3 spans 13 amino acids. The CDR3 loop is CSALGRMNTEAFF. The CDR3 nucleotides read TGCAGTGCTCTGGGGCGGATGAACACTGAAGCTTTCTTT.

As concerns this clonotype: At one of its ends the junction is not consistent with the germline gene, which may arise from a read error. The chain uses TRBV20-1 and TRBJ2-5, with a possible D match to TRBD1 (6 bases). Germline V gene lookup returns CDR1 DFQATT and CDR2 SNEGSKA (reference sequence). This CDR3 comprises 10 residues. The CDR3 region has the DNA TGCAGTGCTAGAGATCATGGGGGCATCTTC. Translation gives CSARDHGGIF.

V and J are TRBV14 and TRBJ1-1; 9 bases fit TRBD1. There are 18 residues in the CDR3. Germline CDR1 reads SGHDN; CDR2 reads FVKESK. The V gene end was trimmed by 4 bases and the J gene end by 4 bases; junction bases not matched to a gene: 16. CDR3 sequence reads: CASSPWLGTGSTGTEAFF. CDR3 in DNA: TGTGCCAGCAGCCCCTGGTTAGGGACAGGGAGCACAGGCACTGAAGCTTTCTTT.

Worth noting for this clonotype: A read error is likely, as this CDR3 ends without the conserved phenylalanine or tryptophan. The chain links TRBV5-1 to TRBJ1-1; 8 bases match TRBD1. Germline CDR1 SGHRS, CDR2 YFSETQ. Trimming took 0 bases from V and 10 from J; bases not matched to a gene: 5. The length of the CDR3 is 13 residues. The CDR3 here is CASSLGTGSTAFL. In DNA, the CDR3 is TGCGCCAGCAGCTTGGGGACAGGGAGCACAGCTTTCCTT.

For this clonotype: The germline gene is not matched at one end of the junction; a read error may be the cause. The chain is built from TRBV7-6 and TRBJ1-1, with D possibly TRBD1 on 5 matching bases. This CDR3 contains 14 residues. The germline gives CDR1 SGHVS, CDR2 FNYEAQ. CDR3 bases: TGTGCCAGCAGCGAGGCAGGGCCCGCGGCAGGAAACACCTTT. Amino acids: CASSEAGPAAGNTF.

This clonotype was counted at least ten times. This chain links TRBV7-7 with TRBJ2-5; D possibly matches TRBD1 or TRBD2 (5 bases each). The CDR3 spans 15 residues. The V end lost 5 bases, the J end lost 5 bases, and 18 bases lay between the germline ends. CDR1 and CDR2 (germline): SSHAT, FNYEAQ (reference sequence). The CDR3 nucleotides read TGTGCCAGCAGCGCCCTGAGCCACGAGGGGGAGACCCAGTACTTC. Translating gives CASSALSHEGETQYF.

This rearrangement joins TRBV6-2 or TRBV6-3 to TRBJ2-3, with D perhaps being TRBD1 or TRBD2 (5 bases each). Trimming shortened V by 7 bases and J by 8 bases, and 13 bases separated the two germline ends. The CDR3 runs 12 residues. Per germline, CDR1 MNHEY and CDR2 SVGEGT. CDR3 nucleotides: TGTGCCAGCACCCCGGTTGGGGGTACGCAGTATTTT. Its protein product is CASTPVGGTQYF.

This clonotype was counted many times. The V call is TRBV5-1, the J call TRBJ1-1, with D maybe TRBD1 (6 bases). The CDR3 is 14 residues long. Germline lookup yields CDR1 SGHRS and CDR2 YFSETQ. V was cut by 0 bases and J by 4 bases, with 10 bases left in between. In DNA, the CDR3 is TGCGCCAGCAGCTTGGGGGGGGACACCACTGAAGCTTTCTTT. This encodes CASSLGGDTTEAFF.

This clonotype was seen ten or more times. The CDR3 DNA sequence: TGTGCCAGCAGGCGACAGATAACTAATGAAAAACTGTTTTTT. Amino acids: CASRRQITNEKLFF. This rearrangement joins TRBV12-3 or TRBV12-4 to TRBJ1-4, with D possibly being TRBD1 (5 bases). V gave up 6 bases and J gave up 1 base, with 9 bases separating them. This CDR3 contains 14 residues.

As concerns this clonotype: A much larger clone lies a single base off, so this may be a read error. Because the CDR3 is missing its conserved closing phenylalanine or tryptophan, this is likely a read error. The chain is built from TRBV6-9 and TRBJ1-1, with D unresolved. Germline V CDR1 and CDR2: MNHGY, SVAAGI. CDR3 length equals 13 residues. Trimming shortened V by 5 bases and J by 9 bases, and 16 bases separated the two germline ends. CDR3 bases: TGTGCCAGCAGTGAAGCTTCGGGTTTAAAAGCTTTCCTT. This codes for CASSEASGLKAFL.

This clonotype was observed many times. CDR3 bases: TGTGCCAGCAGCCAGGACAGCCAAGAGACCCAGTACTTC. It specifies CASSQDSQETQYF. The rearrangement joins TRBV6-4 to TRBJ2-5; D is possibly TRBD1 (6 bases). The ends were cut back, 6 bases at V and 1 base at J, with 9 bases in the middle. Per the germline V gene, CDR1 is MRHNA and CDR2 is SNTAGT. The length of the CDR3 is 13 residues.

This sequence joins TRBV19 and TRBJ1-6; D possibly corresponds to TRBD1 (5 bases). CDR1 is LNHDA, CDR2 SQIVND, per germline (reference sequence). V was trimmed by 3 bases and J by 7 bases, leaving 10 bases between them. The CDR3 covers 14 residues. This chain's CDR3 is CASSIKTANSPLHF. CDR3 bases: TGTGCCAGTAGTATTAAGACAGCAAATTCACCCCTCCACTTT.

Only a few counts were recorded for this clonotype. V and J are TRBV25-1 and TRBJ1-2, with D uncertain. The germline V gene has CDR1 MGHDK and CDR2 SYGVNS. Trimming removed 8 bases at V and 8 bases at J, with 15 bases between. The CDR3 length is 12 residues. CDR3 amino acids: CASHRGAGGYTF. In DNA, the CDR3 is TGTGCCAGCCATCGGGGAGCGGGGGGCTACACCTTC.

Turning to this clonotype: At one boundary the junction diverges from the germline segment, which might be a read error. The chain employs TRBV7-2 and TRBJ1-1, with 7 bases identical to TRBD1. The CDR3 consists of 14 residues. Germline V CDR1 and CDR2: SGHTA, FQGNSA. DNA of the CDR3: TGTGCCAGCAGCTTACAGGGACAGAGCCCTGGGGAAGTCTTT. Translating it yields CASSLQGQSPGEVF.

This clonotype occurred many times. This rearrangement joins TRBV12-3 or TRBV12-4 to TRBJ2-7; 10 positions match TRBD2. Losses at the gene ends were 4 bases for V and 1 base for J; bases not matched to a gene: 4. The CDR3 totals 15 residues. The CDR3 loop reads CASSSTTSGSYEQYF. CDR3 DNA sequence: TGTGCCAGCAGTTCAACGACTAGCGGGTCCTACGAGCAGTACTTC.

The CDR3 coding sequence is TGCGCCAGCAGCTTGCAAGCAGACTATTCACCCCTCCACTTT. It yields the protein CASSLQADYSPLHF. The chain links TRBV5-1 to TRBJ1-6; D is unclear. Trimming stripped 1 base from V and 8 bases from J, with 10 bases between. This CDR3 has 14 amino acids. Germline V gene sequence: CDR1 SGHRS, CDR2 YFSETQ.

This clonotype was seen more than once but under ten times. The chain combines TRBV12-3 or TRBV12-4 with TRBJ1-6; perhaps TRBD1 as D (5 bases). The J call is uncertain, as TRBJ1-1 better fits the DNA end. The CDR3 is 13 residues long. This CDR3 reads CASRSGADAEAFF. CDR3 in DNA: TGTGCCAGCAGATCCGGGGCGGACGCTGAAGCTTTCTTT.

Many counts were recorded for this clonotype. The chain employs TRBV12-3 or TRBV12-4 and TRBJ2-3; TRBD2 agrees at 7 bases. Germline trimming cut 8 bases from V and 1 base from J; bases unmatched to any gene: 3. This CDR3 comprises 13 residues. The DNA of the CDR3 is TGTGCCAGCGAACGGGGGGGCACAGATACGCAGTATTTT. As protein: CASERGGTDTQYF.

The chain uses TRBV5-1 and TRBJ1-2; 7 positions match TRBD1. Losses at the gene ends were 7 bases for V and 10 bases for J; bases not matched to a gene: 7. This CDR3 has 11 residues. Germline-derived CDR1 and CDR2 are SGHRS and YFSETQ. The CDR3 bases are TGCGCCAGCCGGGGGGACAGTCCCTACACCTTC. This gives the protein CASRGDSPYTF.

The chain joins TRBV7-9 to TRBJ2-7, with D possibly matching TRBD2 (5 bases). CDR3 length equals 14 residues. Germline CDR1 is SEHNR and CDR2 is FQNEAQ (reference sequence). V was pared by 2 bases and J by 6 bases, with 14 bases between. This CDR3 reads CASSLRANGGEQYF. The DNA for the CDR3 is TGTGCCAGCAGCTTAAGGGCTAATGGAGGCGAGCAGTACTTC.

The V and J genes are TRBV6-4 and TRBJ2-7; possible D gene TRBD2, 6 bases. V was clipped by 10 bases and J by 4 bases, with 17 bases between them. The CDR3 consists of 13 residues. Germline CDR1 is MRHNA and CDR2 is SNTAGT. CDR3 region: CATYYGGRYEQYF. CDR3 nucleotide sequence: TGTGCCACCTACTACGGGGGACGGTACGAGCAGTACTTC.

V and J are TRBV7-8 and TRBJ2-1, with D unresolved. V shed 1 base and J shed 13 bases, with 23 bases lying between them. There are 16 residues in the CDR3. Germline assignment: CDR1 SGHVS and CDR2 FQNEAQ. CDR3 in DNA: TGTGCCAGCAGCTTAGGGAGCACAGATACGCAGTATTTTCAGTTCTTC. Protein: CASSLGSTDTQYFQFF.

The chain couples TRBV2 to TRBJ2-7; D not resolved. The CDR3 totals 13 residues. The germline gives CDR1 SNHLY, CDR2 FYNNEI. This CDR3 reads CASSPNPAREKYV. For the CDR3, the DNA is TGTGCCAGCAGCCCCAACCCCGCACGCGAGAAGTACGTC.

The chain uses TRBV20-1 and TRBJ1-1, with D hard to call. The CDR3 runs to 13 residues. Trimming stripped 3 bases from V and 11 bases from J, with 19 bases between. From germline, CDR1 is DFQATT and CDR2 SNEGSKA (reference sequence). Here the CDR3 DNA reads TGCAGTGCTAGGGTGGAAGGACGGGATTTGGCTTTCTTT. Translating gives CSARVEGRDLAFF.

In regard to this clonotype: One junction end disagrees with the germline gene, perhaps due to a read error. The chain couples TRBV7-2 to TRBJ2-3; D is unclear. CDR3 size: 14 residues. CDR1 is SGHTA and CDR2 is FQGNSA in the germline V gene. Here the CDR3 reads CASSYRRGTYTQYF. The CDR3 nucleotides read TGCGCCAGCAGCTACCGGCGCGGCACATATACGCAGTATTTT.

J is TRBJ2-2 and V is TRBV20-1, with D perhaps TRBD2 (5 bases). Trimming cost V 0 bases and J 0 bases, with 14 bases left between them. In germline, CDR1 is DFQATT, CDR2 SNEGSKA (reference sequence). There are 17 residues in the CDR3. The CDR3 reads CSARDSGSGSNTGELFF. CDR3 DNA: TGCAGTGCTAGAGATTCTGGAAGCGGATCGAACACCGGGGAGCTGTTTTTT.